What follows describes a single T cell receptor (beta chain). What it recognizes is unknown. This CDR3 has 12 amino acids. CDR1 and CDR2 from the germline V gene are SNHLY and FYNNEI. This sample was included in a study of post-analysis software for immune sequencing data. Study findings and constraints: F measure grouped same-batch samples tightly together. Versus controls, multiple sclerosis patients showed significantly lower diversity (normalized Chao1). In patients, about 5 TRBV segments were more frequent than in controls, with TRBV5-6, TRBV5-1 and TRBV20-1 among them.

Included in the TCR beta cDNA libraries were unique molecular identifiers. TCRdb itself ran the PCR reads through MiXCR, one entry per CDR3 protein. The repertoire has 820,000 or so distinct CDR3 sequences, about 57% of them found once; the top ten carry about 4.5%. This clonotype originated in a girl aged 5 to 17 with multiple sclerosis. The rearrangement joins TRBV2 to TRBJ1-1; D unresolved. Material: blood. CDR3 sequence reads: CGSNQVGTEAFF. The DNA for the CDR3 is TGTGGTTCCAATCAGGTCGGAACTGAAGCTTTCTTT.